The present entry profiles one T cell receptor (beta chain) with its context. Antigen: not known. The sample belongs to a study of OX40 agonist ivuxolimab in advanced cancers. Turning to the study itself: A partial response was reached by three patients: one with hepatocellular carcinoma and two with cutaneous melanoma. Study observations and caveats: In general, CD8+ T cells held more expanded clones than CD4+ did, on average.

Using immunoSEQ multiplex PCR, the repertoire was profiled, and TCRdb retains in-frame clones only, with some absent. The sample lists about 100,000 clones, roughly 90% occurring once. Germline V gene sequence: CDR1 SGHKS, CDR2 YYEKEE (reference sequence). This CDR3 has 15 residues. The V end lost 3 bases, the J end lost 2 bases, and 13 bases lay between the germline ends. This receptor was taken from an adult with an advanced solid tumor such as melanoma, head and neck, liver or kidney cancer. V and J are TRBV5-5 and TRBJ2-3; TRBD2 might be the D (6 bases). The sequencing here drew on CD4+ or CD8+ T cells sorted from blood, taken in a trial of the OX40 agonist ivuxolimab. CDR3 sequence (DNA): TGTGCCAGCAGCTACAACGCGGGACCCACAGATACGCAGTATTTT. Amino acids: CASSYNAGPTDTQYF.